This TCR beta chain was retrieved from a study of T cell responses to AZD1222 COVID-19 vaccine (dated by TCRdb to the early 2020s). Describing the broader study: AZD1222 recipients with second doses at about 4 weeks or about 12 weeks were pooled, because spike-specific TCR depth and breadth did not differ between schedules. A total of about 240 trial participants underwent TCR sequencing, of whom 207 received two doses of AZD1222 and 26 received two doses of the MenACWY control vaccine. Enrollment into the trials was organized by age into subgroups of 18-55, 56-69 and 70-plus years, and those subgroups contained about 160, 30 and 59 TCR-sequenced participants, respectively. Beyond this particular receptor, the publication reports: Vaccine-associated CD4 TCRs spanned the whole spike protein, with dominant responses in regions 160-218 and 743-854. Only five to seven AZD1222 recipients were SARS-CoV-2 seropositive at baseline, limiting conclusions about previously exposed vaccinees. Reportedly, almost half of the unique spike-specific TCRs recognized epitopes lying outside the regions that are mutated in the B.1.351 and B.1.1.7 variants. In the small 56-69-year group, the increase in depth fell short of significance, most likely because of low power. No day 14 peak-response samples were available, so repertoires were characterized only after the peak T cell response. After two AZD1222 doses, both the breadth and the depth of spike-specific TCRs were significantly higher than at day 0 and than in MenACWY recipients. Most participants were white British and females outnumbered males, and the authors suggested that clonal diversity may have been underestimated.

Note on this clone: Its antigen target is currently unknown. No base quality information exists; no much larger clone differs at one position.

The CDR3 regions of human TCRbeta chains were analyzed by immunosequencing. The source study handled its data this way. Repertoire TCRs were checked for matches against a reference library of SARS-CoV-2-specific TCRs that had been generated using the MIRA antigen-specificity platform. Breadth meant the fraction of unique TCRs that were SARS-CoV-2-associated, whereas depth meant the fraction of total T cells that were SARS-CoV-2-associated. Each spike-specific TCR was assigned to its reactive spike region and to a CD4 or CD8 class using the MIRA data. Log10-transformed breadth and depth values were compared by one-way ANOVA with Sidak's multiple comparisons tests. TCRdb limited this immuneACCESS table to in-frame rearrangements with V and J called. A share of clones is missing; checked studies link under half to unresolved V genes, and the rest is unexplained. From that table come the V and J calls and clone size; the DNA was used to work out D and trimming. This sample has over 150,000 clones in its table, and around nine tenths of those were observed once. Less than 1.6% of the sample belongs to the ten largest clones.

CDR1 and CDR2 are read off the germline V gene as SGHRS and YFSETQ. From the cysteine through the phenylalanine, the CDR3 covers 16 amino acids. The kept DNA is CDR3 alone, 48 bases in frame from the first base. V trim: 2 bases; J trim: 0 bases; unmatched bases: 3. The sample's time point, from its label and the paper: baseline before first vaccination. Vaccinee samples were obtained from the UK trials COV001 and COV002, which included a single-blind randomized controlled phase 2/3 trial of AZD1222 (ChAdOx1 nCoV-19) in healthy adults. For TCRbeta chain sequencing, PBMC samples were collected from trial participants at day 0 and at day 28 after the second dose.

This TCR derives from an adult in good health. In this chain, TRBV5-1 is recombined with TRBJ2-1, and 9 junction bases match TRBD1. The specimen comprised peripheral blood, sampled on day 0 of AZD1222 vaccination. The CDR3 region reads CASSFSDRGSYNEQFF. In nucleotides, the sequence is TGCGCCAGCAGCTTTTCGGACAGGGGCTCCTACAATGAGCAGTTCTTC.